The source of this T cell receptor beta chain is a study of blood T cell repertoires in COVID-19. The overall study: Sites across the United States, Italy and Spain contributed samples from acute and convalescent COVID-19. PBMCs, B-cell-depleted T cells, or T cells were the source of the cDNA or gDNA that made up the material.

Authors' processing steps: Estimation of nucleated cell counts relied on the amplification of reference gene primers. Assay: immunoSEQ multiplex PCR; the TCRdb copy retains only in-frame clones and omits some. V, J and clone size are those of that table, while D and trimming were read from the DNA. The sample contains roughly 100,000 clones, 70% to 90% of which appear only once. The sequence came from a man aged 45-65 years with active COVID-19. Sample: peripheral blood.

Written as DNA, the CDR3 is TGTGCCATCAGTGAGTTGACTTCCACCTACGAGCAGTACTTC. Protein: CAISELTSTYEQYF. The J gene is TRBJ2-7, the V gene TRBV10-3; no clear D. The CDR3 extends over 14 amino acids. Germline V gene sequence: CDR1 ENHRY, CDR2 SYGVKD. The V end was cut by 1 base, the J end by 2 bases, with 9 bases between.